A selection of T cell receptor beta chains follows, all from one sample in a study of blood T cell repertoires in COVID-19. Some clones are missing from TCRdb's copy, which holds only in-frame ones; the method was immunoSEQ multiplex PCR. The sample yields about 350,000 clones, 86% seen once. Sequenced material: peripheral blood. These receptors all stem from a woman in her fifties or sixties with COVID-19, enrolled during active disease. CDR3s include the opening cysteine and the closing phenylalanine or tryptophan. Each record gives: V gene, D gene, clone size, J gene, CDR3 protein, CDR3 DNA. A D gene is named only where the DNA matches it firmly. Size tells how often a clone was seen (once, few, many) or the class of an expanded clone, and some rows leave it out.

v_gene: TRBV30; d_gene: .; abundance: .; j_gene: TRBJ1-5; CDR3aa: CAWSAGGGQPQHF; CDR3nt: TGTGCCTGGAGTGCGGGGGGCGGTCAGCCCCAGCATTTT
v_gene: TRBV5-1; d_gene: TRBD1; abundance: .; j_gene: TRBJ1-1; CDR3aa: CASSTGTGGTEAFF; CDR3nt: TGCGCCAGCAGCACCGGGACAGGGGGCACTGAAGCTTTCTTT
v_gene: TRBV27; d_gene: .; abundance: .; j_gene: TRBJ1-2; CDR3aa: CASSLAGRDGYTF; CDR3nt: TGTGCCAGCAGTCTGGCAGGGAGGGATGGCTACACCTTC
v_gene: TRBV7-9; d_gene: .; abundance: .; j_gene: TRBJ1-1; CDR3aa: CASSPTPKGVVTEAFF; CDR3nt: TGTGCCAGCAGCCCGACCCCGAAGGGAGTCGTCACTGAAGCTTTCTTT
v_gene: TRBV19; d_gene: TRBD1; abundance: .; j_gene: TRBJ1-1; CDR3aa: CASSTDRENTEAFF; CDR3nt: TGTGCCAGTAGTACGGACAGGGAGAACACTGAAGCTTTCTTT
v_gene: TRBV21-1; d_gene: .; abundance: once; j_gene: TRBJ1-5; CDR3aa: CATETLDRSNQPQHF; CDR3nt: TGTGCCACCGAAACCTTGGACAGATCGAATCAGCCCCAGCATTTT
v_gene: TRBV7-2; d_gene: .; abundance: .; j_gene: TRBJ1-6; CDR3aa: CASSLRAGNSPLHF; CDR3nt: TGTGCCAGCAGCCTTCGGGCGGGGAATTCACCCCTCCACTTT
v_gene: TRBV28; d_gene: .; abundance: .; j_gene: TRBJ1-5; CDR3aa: CASSPGHSNQPQHF; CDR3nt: TGTGCCAGCAGTCCGGGACATTCGAATCAGCCCCAGCATTTT
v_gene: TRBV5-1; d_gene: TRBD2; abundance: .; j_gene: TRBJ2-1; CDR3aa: CASSRLAGNPNEQFF; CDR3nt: TGCGCCAGCAGCAGACTAGCGGGGAACCCCAATGAGCAGTTCTTC
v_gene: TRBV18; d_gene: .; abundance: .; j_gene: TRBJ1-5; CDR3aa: CASSSPGHGNQPQHF; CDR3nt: TGTGCCAGCTCATCCCCGGGACATGGAAATCAGCCCCAGCATTTT
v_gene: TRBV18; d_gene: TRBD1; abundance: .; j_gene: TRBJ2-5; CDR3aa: CASSRGQGAWETQYF; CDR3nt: TGTGCCAGCTCGAGAGGACAGGGGGCCTGGGAGACCCAGTACTTC
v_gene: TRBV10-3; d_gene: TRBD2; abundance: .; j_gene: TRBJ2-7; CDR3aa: CAISVGGGSYEQYF; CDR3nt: TGTGCCATCAGTGTCGGGGGGGGGTCCTACGAGCAGTACTTC
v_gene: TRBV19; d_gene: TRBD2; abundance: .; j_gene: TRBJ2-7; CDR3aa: CASSITSGGYEQYF; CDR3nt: TGTGCCAGTAGTATAACTAGCGGGGGCTACGAGCAGTACTTC
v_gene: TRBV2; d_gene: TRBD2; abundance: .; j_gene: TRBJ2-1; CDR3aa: CASTLLAGGPGEQFF; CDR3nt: TGTGCCAGCACCCTACTAGCGGGGGGGCCGGGTGAGCAGTTCTTC
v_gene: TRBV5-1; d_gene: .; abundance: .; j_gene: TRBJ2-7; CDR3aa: CASNRGLSSYEQYF; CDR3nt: TGCGCCAGCAATCGAGGGCTATCTTCCTACGAGCAGTACTTC
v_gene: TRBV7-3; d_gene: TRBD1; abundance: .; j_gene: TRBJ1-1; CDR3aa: CASSLGDRGLNTEAFF; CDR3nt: TGTGCCAGCAGCTTAGGAGACAGGGGCCTGAACACTGAAGCTTTCTTT
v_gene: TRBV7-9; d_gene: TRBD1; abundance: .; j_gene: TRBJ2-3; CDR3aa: CASSLGTASSTDTQYF; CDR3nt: TGTGCCAGCAGCCTGGGGACAGCCTCTAGCACAGATACGCAGTATTTT
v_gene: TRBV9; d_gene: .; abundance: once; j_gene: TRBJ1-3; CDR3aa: CTSSVGSGWVGNTIYF; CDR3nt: TGTACCAGCAGCGTAGGCTCAGGGTGGGTAGGAAACACCATATATTTT
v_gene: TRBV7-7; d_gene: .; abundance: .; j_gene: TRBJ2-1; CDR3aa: CASSLGILRSTRSYNEQFF; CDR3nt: TGTGCCAGCAGCTTAGGTATCTTGCGTAGCACCCGCTCCTACAATGAGCAGTTCTTC
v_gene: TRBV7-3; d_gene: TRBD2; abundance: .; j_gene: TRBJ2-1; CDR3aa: CASSLTREDEQFF; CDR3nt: TGTGCCAGCAGCTTAACACGGGAGGATGAGCAGTTCTTC
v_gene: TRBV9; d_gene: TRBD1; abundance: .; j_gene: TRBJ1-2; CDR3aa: CASSAQGALNSYGYTF; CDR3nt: TGTGCCAGCAGCGCACAGGGGGCGCTAAATTCATATGGCTACACCTTC
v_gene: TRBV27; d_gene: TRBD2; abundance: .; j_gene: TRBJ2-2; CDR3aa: CASSLSGRGGPGELFF; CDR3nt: TGTGCCAGCAGTTTATCGGGGCGGGGGGGCCCCGGGGAGCTGTTTTTT
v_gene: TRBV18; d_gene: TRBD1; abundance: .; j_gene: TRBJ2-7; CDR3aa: CASSPTGTYEQYF; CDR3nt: TGTGCCAGCTCACCGACAGGGACCTACGAGCAGTACTTC
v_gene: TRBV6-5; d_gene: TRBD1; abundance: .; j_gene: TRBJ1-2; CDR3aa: CASSPDRGYYGYTF; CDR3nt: TGTGCCAGCAGTCCGGACAGGGGATACTATGGCTACACCTTC
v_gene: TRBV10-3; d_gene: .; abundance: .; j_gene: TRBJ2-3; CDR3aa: CAISEGGTDTQYF; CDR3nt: TGTGCCATCAGTGAAGGGGGCACAGATACGCAGTATTTT
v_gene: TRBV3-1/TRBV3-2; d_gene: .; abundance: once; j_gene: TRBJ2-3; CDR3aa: CASSRDIKDTQYF; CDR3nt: TGTGCCAGCAGCCGCGATATTAAAGATACGCAGTATTTT
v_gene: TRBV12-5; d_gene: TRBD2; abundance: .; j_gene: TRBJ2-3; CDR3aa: CASGLLAGDSDTQYF; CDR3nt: TGTGCTAGTGGTTTACTAGCGGGGGACTCAGATACGCAGTATTTT
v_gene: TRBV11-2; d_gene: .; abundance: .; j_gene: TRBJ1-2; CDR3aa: CASAPGREDGYTF; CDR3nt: TGTGCCAGTGCACCGGGCAGGGAAGACGGCTACACCTTC
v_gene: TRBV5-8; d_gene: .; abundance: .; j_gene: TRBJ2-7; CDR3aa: CASSYKHQQYF; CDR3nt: TGTGCCAGCAGCTATAAACATCAGCAGTACTTC
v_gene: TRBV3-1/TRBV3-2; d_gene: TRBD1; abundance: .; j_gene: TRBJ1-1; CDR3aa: CASSQTGTGFNTEAFF; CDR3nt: TGTGCCAGCAGCCAAACCGGGACAGGGTTTAACACTGAAGCTTTCTTT
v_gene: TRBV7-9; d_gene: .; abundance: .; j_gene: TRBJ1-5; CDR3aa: CASSRDSNQPQHF; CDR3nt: TGTGCCAGCAGCCGAGATAGCAATCAGCCCCAGCATTTT
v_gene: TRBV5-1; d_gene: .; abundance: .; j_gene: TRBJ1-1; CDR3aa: CASSWGRGLNTEAFF; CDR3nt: TGCGCCAGCAGCTGGGGGCGCGGTCTGAACACTGAAGCTTTCTTT
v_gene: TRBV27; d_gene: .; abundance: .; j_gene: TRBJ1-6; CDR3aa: CASSLSNYQGRNSPLHF; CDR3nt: TGTGCCAGCAGTTTATCAAATTACCAGGGGCGGAATTCACCCCTCCACTTT
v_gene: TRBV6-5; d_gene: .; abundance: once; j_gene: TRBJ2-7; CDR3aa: CASSYSDPGEQYF; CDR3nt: TGTGCCAGCAGTTACTCGGATCCAGGCGAGCAGTACTTC
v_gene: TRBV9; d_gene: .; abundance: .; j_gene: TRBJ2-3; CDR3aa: CASSVVQGPTDTQYF; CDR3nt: TGTGCCAGCAGCGTAGTCCAGGGCCCCACAGATACGCAGTATTTT
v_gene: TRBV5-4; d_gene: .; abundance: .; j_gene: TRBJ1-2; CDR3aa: CASSPGNYGYTF; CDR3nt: TGTGCCAGCAGCCCAGGGAACTATGGCTACACCTTC
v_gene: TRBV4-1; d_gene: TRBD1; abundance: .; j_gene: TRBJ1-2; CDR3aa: CASSQGGTVTNYGYTF; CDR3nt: TGCGCCAGCAGCCAAGGGGGGACAGTGACGAACTATGGCTACACCTTC
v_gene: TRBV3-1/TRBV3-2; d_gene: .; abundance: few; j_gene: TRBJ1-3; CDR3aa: CASSPLQSDTGNTIYF; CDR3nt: TGTGCCAGCAGCCCCCTTCAGTCGGACACTGGAAACACCATATATTTT
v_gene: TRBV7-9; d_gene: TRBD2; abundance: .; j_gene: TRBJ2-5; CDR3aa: CASSFNPRLAVETQYF; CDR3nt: TGTGCCAGCAGCTTCAACCCTCGACTAGCCGTGGAGACCCAGTACTTC
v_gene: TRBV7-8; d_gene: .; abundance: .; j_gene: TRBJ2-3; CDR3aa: CASSLIEDTQYF; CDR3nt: TGTGCCAGCAGCTTAATTGAGGATACGCAGTATTTT
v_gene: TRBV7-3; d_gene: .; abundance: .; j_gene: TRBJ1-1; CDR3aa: CASSLERDNEAFF; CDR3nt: TGTGCCAGCAGCTTAGAGAGGGACAATGAAGCTTTCTTT
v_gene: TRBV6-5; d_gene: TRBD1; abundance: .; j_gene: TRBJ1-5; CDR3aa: CASSGQGALNQPQHF; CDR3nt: TGTGCCAGCAGCGGACAGGGTGCCCTGAATCAGCCCCAGCATTTT
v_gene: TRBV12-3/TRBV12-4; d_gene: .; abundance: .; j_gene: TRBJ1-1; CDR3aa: CASSLGLFEAFF; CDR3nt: TGTGCCAGCAGCCTTGGACTTTTTGAAGCTTTCTTT
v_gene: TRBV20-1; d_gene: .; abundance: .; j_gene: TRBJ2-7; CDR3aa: CSASVNYEQYF; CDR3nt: TGCAGTGCGAGTGTTAACTACGAGCAGTACTTC
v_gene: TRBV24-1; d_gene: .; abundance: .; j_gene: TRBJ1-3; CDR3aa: CATGRDSGNTIYF; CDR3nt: TGTGCCACCGGGAGGGACTCTGGAAACACCATATATTTT
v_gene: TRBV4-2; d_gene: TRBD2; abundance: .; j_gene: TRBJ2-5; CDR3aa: CASSQGVAGALETQYF; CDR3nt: TGTGCCAGCAGCCAAGGGGTAGCGGGGGCCTTAGAGACCCAGTACTTC
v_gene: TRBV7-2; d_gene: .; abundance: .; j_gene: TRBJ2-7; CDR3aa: CASSAPGPTEQYF; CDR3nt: TGTGCCAGCAGCGCCCCAGGGCCTACCGAGCAGTACTTC
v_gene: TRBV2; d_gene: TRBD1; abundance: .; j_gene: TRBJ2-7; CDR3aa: CASRVGQGDEQYF; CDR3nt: TGTGCCAGCAGAGTTGGACAGGGGGACGAGCAGTACTTC
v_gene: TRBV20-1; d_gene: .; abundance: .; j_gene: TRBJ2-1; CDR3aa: CSARKDSEQFF; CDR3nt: TGCAGTGCTAGGAAGGACTCTGAGCAGTTCTTC
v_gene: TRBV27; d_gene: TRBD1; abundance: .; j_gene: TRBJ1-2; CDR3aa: CASSFQGGSGYGYTF; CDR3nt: TGTGCCAGCAGTTTCCAAGGGGGCTCAGGCTATGGCTACACCTTC
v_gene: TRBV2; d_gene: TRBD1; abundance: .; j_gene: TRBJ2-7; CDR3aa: CASRPGQGAREQYF; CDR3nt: TGTGCCAGCAGACCGGGACAGGGGGCGCGAGAGCAGTACTTC
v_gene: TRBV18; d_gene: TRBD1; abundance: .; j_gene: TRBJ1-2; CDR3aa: CASSPMAPGQGADGYTF; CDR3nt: TGTGCCAGCTCACCGATGGCGCCGGGACAGGGGGCTGATGGCTACACCTTC